The entry below gives a single T cell receptor beta chain sequence along with its context. The antigen is unknown. These data are taken from a study of T cell responses to AZD1222 COVID-19 vaccine. Whole-study findings and limits: Spike-specific TCR breadth and depth both grew after two AZD1222 doses. White British ancestry dominated among donors, who included more females, and clonal diversity was possibly underestimated.

Only in-frame clones appear in the TCRdb table, and some are missing; sequencing was by immunoSEQ multiplex PCR. The data contain 160,000 or so clones, roughly 90% of them seen just once; the ten biggest clones take up about 4.5%. Sequenced here: peripheral blood, sampled 28 days after the second AZD1222 dose. The origin of this receptor is an adult who received the AZD1222 COVID-19 vaccine.

The CDR3 sequence: CASSQYEGYEQYF. Written as DNA, the CDR3 is TGTGCCAGCAGCCAATATGAGGGCTACGAGCAGTACTTC. The chain uses TRBV3-1 (or the pseudogene TRBV3-2) and TRBJ2-7, with D perhaps TRBD2 (5 bases). The germline V gene encodes CDR1 LGHDT and CDR2 YNNKEL (reference sequence). CDR3 length equals 13 residues. V lost 2 bases, J lost 3 bases, and 8 bases lay in between.